This entry features one T cell receptor (beta chain) sequence. The antigen remains unidentified. The assay was immunoSEQ multiplex PCR, and TCRdb's table has in-frame clones only and misses some. This table holds some 120,000 clones, over 75% found once. The data stem from a study of T cell responses to AZD1222 COVID-19 vaccine. Points from the study as a whole: Repertoires were obtained solely post-peak T cell response. Recipients of AZD1222 seropositive at baseline numbered only six or seven. Reportedly, close to half of spike-specific TCRs are directed against unmutated variant regions.

This CDR3 has 13 residues. Germline V gene data show CDR1 as SNHLY and CDR2 as FYNNEI. V gave up 8 bases and J gave up 2 bases, with 10 bases separating them. The chain recombines TRBV2 with TRBJ2-1; no reliable D call. Here the sequenced sample was peripheral blood, taken on day 0 of AZD1222 vaccination. This TCR came from an adult in good health. The CDR3 reads CASGDGPYNEQFF. In nucleotides, the CDR3 is TGTGCCAGCGGAGATGGTCCCTACAATGAGCAGTTCTTC.